Included here is one TCR beta chain sequence, with context. What it recognizes is unknown. The data belong to a study of cytomegalovirus exposure and HLA in healthy donors. Findings and limits, study-wide: Later analysis associated a missense DCLRE1C variant with TCR beta V- and J-gene trimming.

PCR amplification relied on 60 Vbeta primers (plus 13 Jbeta primers). The repertoire was sequenced with immunoSEQ multiplex PCR; TCRdb's copy has only in-frame clones and lacks some. The table includes roughly 190,000 clones, about 85% detected once. This CDR3 region has 15 residues. The V end lost 4 bases, the J end lost 3 bases, and 13 bases lay between the germline ends. Germline CDR1 is MNHEY and CDR2 is SVGAGI. The TCR originated in a woman aged 50 to 60 in good health and CMV-seropositive. Sequencing input: PBMCs. The genes are TRBV6-5 and TRBJ1-3; D remains unclear. The CDR3 reads CASSSSASFGNTIYF. As DNA, the CDR3 is TGTGCCAGCAGTTCCTCGGCCAGTTTTGGAAACACCATATATTTT.